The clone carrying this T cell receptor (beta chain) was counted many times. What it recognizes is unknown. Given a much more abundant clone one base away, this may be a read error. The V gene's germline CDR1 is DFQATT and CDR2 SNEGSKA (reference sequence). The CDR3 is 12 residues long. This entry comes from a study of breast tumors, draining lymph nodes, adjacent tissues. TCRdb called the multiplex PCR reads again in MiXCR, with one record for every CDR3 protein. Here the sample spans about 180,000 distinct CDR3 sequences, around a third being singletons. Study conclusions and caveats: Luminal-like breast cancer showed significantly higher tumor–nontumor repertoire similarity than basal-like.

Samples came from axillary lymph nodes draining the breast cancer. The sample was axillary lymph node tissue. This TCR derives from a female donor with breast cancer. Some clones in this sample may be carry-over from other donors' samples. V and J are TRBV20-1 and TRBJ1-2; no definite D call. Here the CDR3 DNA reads TGCAGTGCTAGTGGGAATTCCTATGGCTCCACCTTC. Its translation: CSASGNSYGSTF.